This TCR beta chain was identified during a study of shared clonotypes between healthy human individuals. Comments on this clone: Its specificity is unknown.

Study results and limitations: Sharing across four donors was seen in 4% to 5.5% of naive CD4 clonotypes.

Original methodology: Junction-only immunoSEQ data arrived without quality scores, meaning filtering differed. Sequencing used immunoSEQ multiplex PCR; TCRdb keeps in-frame clones, though not all of them. D and trimming come from the DNA, and the V and J calls and clone size come from that table. Among about 2 million clones listed, roughly 96% were seen once. V was shortened by 4 bases and J by 7 bases, with 13 bases between the two germline ends. CDR1 and CDR2 (germline): LNHDA, SQIVND (reference sequence). The CDR3 is 13 residues long. The specimen was naive CD4+ T cells sorted from blood. Subset defined: CD45RA+ positively selected. This clonotype was sampled from a man between 18 and 29 years old in good health. V and J are TRBV19 and TRBJ1-1; D is unresolved. For the CDR3, the DNA is TGTGCCAGTAGTACTTACCCAAGTGGTGAAGCTTTCTTT. This translates into CASSTYPSGEAFF.